This TCR beta chain was observed in a study of blood T cells in healthy people across ages. The V gene's germline CDR1 is SGHRS and CDR2 YFSETQ. This CDR3 is 13 amino acids long. V was shortened by 6 bases and J by 9 bases, with 18 bases between the two germline ends. The authors ran a second PCR of about 6 to 12 cycles using a sample-barcoded 5' primer and a J-beta primer mix. TCRdb reprocessed the 5' RACE reads with MiXCR, giving one entry per CDR3 protein. The table lists about 680,000 distinct CDR3 sequences, over 45% of them singletons. The sequencing sample was made of blood. This receptor was taken from a woman in her sixties or seventies in good health. The chain joins TRBV5-1 to TRBJ2-5; D could derive from TRBD1 or TRBD2 (5 bases each). The CDR3 coding sequence is TGCGCCAGCACCTGGGGCGGCGTCGGGGCCCAGTACTTC. It encodes CASTWGGVGAQYF.